One sample yielded the 12 T cell receptor beta chains listed below, sequenced in a study of blood T cell repertoires in COVID-19 (dated by TCRdb to the early 2020s). The method behind the library was the immunoSEQ multiplex PCR assay. TCRdb obtained this table from immuneACCESS and retained in-frame rearrangements with V and J assigned. These tables miss some clones; where compared with another copy, unresolved V genes account for less than half of the shortfall, and the remainder is unexplained. For this sample the table gives about 180,000 clones, of which 85% to 90% were detected only once. 20% to 25% of the sample comes from the top ten. Input material: peripheral blood. The receptors were gathered from a man in his 70s with active or convalescent COVID-19.

The V call is TRBV30, the J call TRBJ2-3; TRBD1 agrees at 10 bases. The CDR3 covers 12 residues. V shed 8 bases and J 7 bases; nucleotides not matched to a gene: 6. Germline V gene sequence: CDR1 GTSNPN, CDR2 SVGIG (reference sequence). The CDR3 protein is CARDRGPNTQYF. The DNA of the CDR3 is TGTGCCAGAGACAGGGGGCCTAATACGCAGTATTTT.

CDR3 DNA sequence: TGTGCCAGCAGACGCGGATCTAGCTCCTACAATGAGCAGTTCTTC. This encodes CASRRGSSSYNEQFF. This chain uses TRBV7-3 with TRBJ2-1, with D hard to call. The germline V gene has CDR1 SGHTA and CDR2 FQGTGA. The CDR3 is 15 amino acids. Trimming shortened V by 6 bases and J by 0 bases, and 12 bases separated the two germline ends. The full variable domain, rest sourced from reference TRBV7-3 and TRBJ2-1, is GAGVSQTPSNKVTEKGKYVELRCDPISGHTALYWYRQSLGQGPEFLIYFQGTGAADDSGLPNDRFFAVRPEGSVSTLKIQRTERGDSAVYLCASRRGSSSYNEQFFGPGTRLTVL.

This clone was recorded once. The chain carries TRBV27 and TRBJ2-1; a weak D match, TRBD1 (5 bases). Per the germline V gene, CDR1 is MNHEY and CDR2 is SMNVEV (reference sequence). This CDR3 contains 13 residues. Trimming left V 1 base short and J 10 bases short, with 11 bases between. The CDR3: CASSLWASGEQFF. The CDR3 DNA is TGTGCCAGCAGTTTATGGGCCTCAGGGGAGCAGTTCTTC.

V is TRBV5-5 and J is TRBJ1-1; TRBD1 agrees at 7 bases. V was pared by 2 bases and J by 8 bases, with 3 bases of the junction left unmatched. The CDR3 is 12 amino acids. The V gene's germline CDR1 is SGHKS and CDR2 YYEKEE (reference sequence). The CDR3 loop reads CASSFQGEEAFF. The CDR3 DNA sequence: TGTGCCAGCAGCTTTCAGGGGGAGGAAGCTTTCTTT.

The chain carries TRBV5-1 and TRBJ1-5, with a tentative D call TRBD1 (6 bases). The CDR3 length is 14 residues. V lost 0 bases to trimming and J lost 7 bases, with 11 bases between them. Germline CDR1 is SGHRS and CDR2 is YFSETQ. CDR3: CASSLATGLQPQHF. Written as DNA, the CDR3 is TGCGCCAGCAGCTTGGCAACAGGGCTCCAGCCCCAGCATTTT.

DNA for the CDR3: TGTGCCAGCAGTTTTGTAGCGGGAATTTTAGATACGCAGTATTTT. This gives the protein CASSFVAGILDTQYF. The rearrangement joins TRBV28 to TRBJ2-3; 8 bases align to TRBD2. Per germline, CDR1 MDHEN and CDR2 SYDVKM. J gave up 5 bases and V 3 bases, and 7 bases lay outside the gene matches. The CDR3 spans 15 residues.

The CDR3 region has the DNA TGTGCCAGCAGCCGTCGATCCTCGGGCCCAGGACAGTATAATTCACCCCTCCACTTT. It specifies CASSRRSSGPGQYNSPLHF. The V gene is TRBV3-1 (or the pseudogene TRBV3-2), the J gene TRBJ1-6; the D gene is possibly TRBD1 (6 bases). Germline values: CDR1 LGHDT, CDR2 YNNKEL (reference sequence). This CDR3 spans 19 amino acids. The germline V and J ends were trimmed by 4 bases and 4 bases, with 23 bases remaining between them.

This clone was counted between two and nine times. This sequence joins TRBV5-1 and TRBJ2-6, with D perhaps matching TRBD1 (5 bases). V dropped 4 bases and J dropped 2 bases, with 10 bases sitting between them. The germline V gene has CDR1 SGHRS and CDR2 YFSETQ. The length of the CDR3 is 15 residues. The CDR3 DNA follows: TGCGCCAGCAGCCCGGCAGGGCCTGGGGCCAACGTCCTGACTTTC. It specifies CASSPAGPGANVLTF.

J is TRBJ1-2 and V is TRBV6-5, with D perhaps TRBD1 (5 bases). Trimming shortened V by 8 bases and J by 2 bases, and 15 bases separated the two germline ends. This CDR3 comprises 14 residues. In germline, CDR1 is MNHEY, CDR2 SVGAGI. CDR3 DNA sequence: TGTGCCAGCGGAAAACTGGACACGAACTATGGCTACACCTTC. Translating gives CASGKLDTNYGYTF.

This clone has only a few counts. The V gene is TRBV28, the J gene TRBJ2-7, with 11 bases matching TRBD1. The trim removed 8 bases at V and 6 bases at J, leaving 9 bases unmatched. CDR3 length equals 14 residues. CDR1 and CDR2 from the germline V gene are MDHEN and SYDVKM. The CDR3, as DNA: TGTGCCAGCTCCCAATCCGGGACAGGGGGCGAGCAGTACTTC. It specifies CASSQSGTGGEQYF. Drawing the rest from reference TRBV28 and TRBJ2-7, the complete variable domain is DVKVTQSSRYLVKRTGEKVFLECVQDMDHENMFWYRQDPGLGLRLIYFSYDVKMKEKGDIPEGYSVSREKKERFSLILESASTNQTSMYLCASSQSGTGGEQYFGPGTRLTVT.

This rearrangement joins TRBV7-8 to TRBJ2-7, with a tentative D call TRBD2 (7 bases). This CDR3 is built from 15 residues. Trimming took off 1 base at V and 4 bases at J, with 14 bases between the two ends. Germline V gene sequence: CDR1 SGHVS, CDR2 FQNEAQ. In DNA, the CDR3 is TGTGCCAGCAGCTTAGTGGGGGGGCTTAGGTACGAGCAGTACTTC. This translates into CASSLVGGLRYEQYF.

The V and J genes are TRBV18 and TRBJ2-5; perhaps TRBD2 as D (6 bases). CDR3 size: 17 residues. Germline loops: CDR1 KGHSH, CDR2 LQKENI. V lost 3 bases and J lost 5, with 22 bases in between. The CDR3 sequence is CASSPPRTGVFRETQYF. CDR3 nucleotide sequence: TGTGCCAGCTCACCGCCGAGGACGGGAGTTTTTCGGGAGACCCAGTACTTC.